This TCR beta chain came from a study of OX40 agonist ivuxolimab in advanced cancers. Background on the study: Every 2 weeks, ivuxolimab was infused into the patients intravenously at between 0.01 and 10 mg/kg.

Sequencing used immunoSEQ multiplex PCR; TCRdb keeps in-frame clones, though not all of them. The repertoire has 74,000 or so clones, roughly 85% of them found once; the top ten carry 2% to 2.5%. Trimming stripped 2 bases from V and 1 base from J, with 13 bases between. The CDR3 has 16 residues. Germline CDR1 and CDR2: LNHDA and SQIVND (reference sequence). Here the sequenced sample was CD4+ or CD8+ T cells sorted from blood, taken in a trial of the OX40 agonist ivuxolimab. The source is an adult with an advanced solid tumor such as melanoma, head and neck, liver or kidney cancer. The genes are TRBV19 and TRBJ2-3; D unresolved. The CDR3 region has the DNA TGTGCCAGTAGTATACTGGGATCTACTGGCACAGATACGCAGTATTTT. It encodes CASSILGSTGTDTQYF.